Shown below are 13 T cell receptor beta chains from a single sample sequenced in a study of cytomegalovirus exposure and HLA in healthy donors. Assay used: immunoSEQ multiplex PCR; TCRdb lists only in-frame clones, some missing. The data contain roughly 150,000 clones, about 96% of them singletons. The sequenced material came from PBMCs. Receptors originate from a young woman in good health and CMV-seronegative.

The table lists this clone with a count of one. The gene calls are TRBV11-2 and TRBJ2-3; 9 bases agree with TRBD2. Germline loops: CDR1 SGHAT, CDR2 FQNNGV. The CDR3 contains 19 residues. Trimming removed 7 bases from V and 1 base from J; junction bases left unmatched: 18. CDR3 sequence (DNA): TGTGCCAGCAACCTTTGGGGGGATGGGCGGGGGGGCCGCACAGATACGCAGTATTTT. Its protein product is CASNLWGDGRGGRTDTQYF.

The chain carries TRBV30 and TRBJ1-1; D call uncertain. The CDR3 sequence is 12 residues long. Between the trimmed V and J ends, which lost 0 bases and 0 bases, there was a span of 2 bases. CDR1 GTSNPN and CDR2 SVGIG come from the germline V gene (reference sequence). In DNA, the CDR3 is TGTGCCTGGAGTGTTATGAACACTGAAGCTTTCTTT. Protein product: CAWSVMNTEAFF.

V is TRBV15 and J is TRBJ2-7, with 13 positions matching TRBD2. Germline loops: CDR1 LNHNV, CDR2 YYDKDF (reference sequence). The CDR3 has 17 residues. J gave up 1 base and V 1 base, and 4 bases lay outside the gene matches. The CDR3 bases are TGTGCCACCAGCAGAGGGACTAGCGGGGGCCAGTCCTACGAGCAGTACTTC. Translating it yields CATSRGTSGGQSYEQYF.

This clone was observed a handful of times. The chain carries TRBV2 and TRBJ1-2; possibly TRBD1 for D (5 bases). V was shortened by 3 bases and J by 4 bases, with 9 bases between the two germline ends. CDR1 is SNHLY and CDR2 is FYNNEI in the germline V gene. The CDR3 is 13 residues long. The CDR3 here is CASSEGQTYGYTF. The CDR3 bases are TGTGCCAGCAGTGAGGGGCAGACCTATGGCTACACCTTC.

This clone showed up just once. This CDR3 is CASGLVYRQGADGELFF. In DNA form, the CDR3 reads TGTGCTAGTGGTTTGGTATATCGACAGGGGGCTGACGGGGAGCTGTTTTTT. The chain couples TRBV12-5 to TRBJ2-2, with 10 bases fitting TRBD1. Per germline, CDR1 LGHNT and CDR2 FRNRAP. The length of the CDR3 is 17 residues. V was pared by 0 bases and J by 7 bases, with 8 bases of the junction left unmatched. The variable domain in full, with the rest retrieved from reference TRBV12-5 and TRBJ2-2, is DARVTQTPRHKVTEMGQEVTMRCQPILGHNTVFWYRQTMMQGLELLAYFRNRAPLDDSGMPKDRFSAEMPDATLATLKIQPSEPRDSAVYFCASGLVYRQGADGELFFGEGSRLTVL.

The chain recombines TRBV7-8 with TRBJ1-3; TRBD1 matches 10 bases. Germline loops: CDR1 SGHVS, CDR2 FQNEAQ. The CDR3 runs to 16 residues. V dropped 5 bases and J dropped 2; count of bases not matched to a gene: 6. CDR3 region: CASSHAGTGAGNTIYF. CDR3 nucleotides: TGTGCCAGCAGCCATGCCGGGACAGGGGCTGGAAACACCATATATTTT. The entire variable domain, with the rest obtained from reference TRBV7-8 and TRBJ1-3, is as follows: GAGVSQSPRYKVAKRGQDVALRCDPISGHVSLFWYQQALGQGPEFLTYFQNEAQLDKSGLPSDRFFAERPEGSVSTLKIQRTQQEDSAVYLCASSHAGTGAGNTIYFGEGSWLTVV.

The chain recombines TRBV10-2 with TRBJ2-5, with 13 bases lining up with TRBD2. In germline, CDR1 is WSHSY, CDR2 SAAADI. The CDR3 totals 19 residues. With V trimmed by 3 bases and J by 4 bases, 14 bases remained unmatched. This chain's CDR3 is CASSEPRTSGGLRRETQYF. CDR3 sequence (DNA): TGCGCCAGCAGTGAACCGAGGACTAGCGGGGGCCTCCGGCGAGAGACCCAGTACTTC.

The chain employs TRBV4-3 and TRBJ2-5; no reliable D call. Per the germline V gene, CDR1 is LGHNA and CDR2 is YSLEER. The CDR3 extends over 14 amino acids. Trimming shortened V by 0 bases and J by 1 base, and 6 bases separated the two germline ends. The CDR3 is CASSQDGLQETQYF. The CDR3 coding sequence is TGCGCCAGCAGCCAAGATGGCCTCCAAGAGACCCAGTACTTC.

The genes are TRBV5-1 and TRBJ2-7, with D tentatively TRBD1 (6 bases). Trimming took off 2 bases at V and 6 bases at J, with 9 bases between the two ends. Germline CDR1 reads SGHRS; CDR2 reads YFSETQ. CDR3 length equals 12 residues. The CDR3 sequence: CASSFPGAEQYF. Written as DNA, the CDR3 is TGCGCCAGCAGCTTTCCAGGGGCCGAGCAGTACTTC.

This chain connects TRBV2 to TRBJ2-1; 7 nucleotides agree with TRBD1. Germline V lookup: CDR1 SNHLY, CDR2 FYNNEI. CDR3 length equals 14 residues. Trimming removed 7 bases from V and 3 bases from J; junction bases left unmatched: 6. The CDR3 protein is CASNPGQFYNEQFF. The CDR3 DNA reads TGTGCCAGCAACCCGGGACAGTTCTACAATGAGCAGTTCTTC. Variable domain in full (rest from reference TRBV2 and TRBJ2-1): EPEVTQTPSHQVTQMGQEVILRCVPISNHLYFYWYRQILGQKVEFLVSFYNNEISEKSEIFDDQFSVERPDGSNFTLKIRSTKLEDSAMYFCASNPGQFYNEQFFGPGTRLTVL.

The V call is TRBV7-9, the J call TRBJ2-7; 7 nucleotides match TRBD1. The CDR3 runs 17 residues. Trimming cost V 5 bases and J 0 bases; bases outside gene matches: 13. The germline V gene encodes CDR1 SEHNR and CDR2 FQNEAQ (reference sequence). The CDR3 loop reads CASSVGTAPLGSYEQYF. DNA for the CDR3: TGTGCCAGCAGCGTAGGGACAGCGCCTCTCGGCTCCTACGAGCAGTACTTC.

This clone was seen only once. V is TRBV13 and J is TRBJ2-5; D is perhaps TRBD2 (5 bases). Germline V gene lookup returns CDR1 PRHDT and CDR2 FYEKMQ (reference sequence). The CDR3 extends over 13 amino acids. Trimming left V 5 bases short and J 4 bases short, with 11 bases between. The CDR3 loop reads CASSRGSAETQYF. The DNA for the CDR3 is TGTGCCAGCAGCCGAGGGTCAGCAGAGACCCAGTACTTC.

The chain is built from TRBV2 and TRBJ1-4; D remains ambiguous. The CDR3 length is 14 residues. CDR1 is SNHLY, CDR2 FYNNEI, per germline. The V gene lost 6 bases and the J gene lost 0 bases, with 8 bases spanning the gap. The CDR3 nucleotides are TGTGCCAGCAGCGACAAGACAACTAATGAAAAACTGTTTTTT. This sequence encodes CASSDKTTNEKLFF.